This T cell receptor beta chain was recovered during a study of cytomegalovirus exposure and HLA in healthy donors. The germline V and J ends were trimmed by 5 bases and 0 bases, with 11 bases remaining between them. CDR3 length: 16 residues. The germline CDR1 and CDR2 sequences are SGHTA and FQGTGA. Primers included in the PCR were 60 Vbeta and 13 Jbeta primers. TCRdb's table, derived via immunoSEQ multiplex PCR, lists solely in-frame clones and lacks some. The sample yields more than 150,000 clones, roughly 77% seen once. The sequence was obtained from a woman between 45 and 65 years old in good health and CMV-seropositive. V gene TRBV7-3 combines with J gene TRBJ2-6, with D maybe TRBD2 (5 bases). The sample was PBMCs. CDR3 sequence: CASSPEDLSGANVLTF. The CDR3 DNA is TGTGCCAGCAGCCCGGAGGACCTCTCTGGGGCCAACGTCCTGACTTTC.